This T cell receptor (beta chain) was identified in a study of blood T cell repertoires in COVID-19 (dated by TCRdb to 2020 to 2021). Study-level background: Samples from collaborators originated in the United States, Italy and Spain and spanned both the acute and convalescent phases of COVID-19. The prospective study material was composed of cDNA or gDNA derived from T cells, B-cell-depleted T cells, or PBMCs. The repertoires were made available in a free public database intended to serve as a resource for research on the immune response to SARS-CoV-2. Deeply sampled blood TCRbeta repertoires from subjects exposed to, actively infected with, or recovered from COVID-19 were included in the dataset. Samples came from the ongoing ImmuneRACE study (first 160 participants) plus 1,254 subjects from 6 global collaborators. The sample metadata nearly always contained a de-identified subject ID, COVID-19 status, age in years and sex. Where available, HLA class I and class II types were obtained from metadata supplied by the sample provider rather than from assay-based typing.

What the work shows at the level of the full study, not this receptor alone: The amount of clinical and demographic metadata varied by source and participant and was provided uncurated.

Sequences SGHTA (CDR1) and FQGNSA (CDR2) are obtained from the germline V gene. The CDR3, cysteine through phenylalanine, is 18 amino acids long. Only CDR3 DNA is held: 54 bases, read in frame from base 1. The germline V and J ends show losses of 4 bases and 2 bases respectively, and no gene match explains 14 bases of the junction. Each collaborating institution followed its own protocols to collect whole blood in K2EDTA tubes. For TCRbeta analysis, collaborators shipped samples in one of three forms: frozen whole blood, isolated PBMCs, or DNA extracted from either of those sample types. A few counts support this clone. Its target antigen remains unknown. The input lacks base qualities; no much larger clone sits a single base away. TCRbeta CDR3 regions were amplified from genomic DNA using the immunoSEQ Assay, a bias-controlled multiplex PCR. Turning to the authors' computational methods: The number of nucleated cells in each sample was estimated from the amplification of reference gene primers within the assay. To quantify the absolute abundance of each unique TCRbeta CDR3 rearrangement, sequence reads were collapsed and filtered. For each sample, productive Simpson clonality was calculated as the square root of Simpson's diversity index over productive rearrangements. Held by TCRdb, this immuneACCESS table contains in-frame sequences only and omits some clones. Under half of the omission traces to an unresolved V gene where checked; the cause of the rest is unknown. From that table come the V and J calls and clone size; the DNA was used to work out D and trimming. The table for this sample lists over 70,000 clones; more than 75% of them were counted only once. The ten largest clones capture 8.5% to 12% of the sample.

The sequenced sample consisted of peripheral blood. The receptor was derived from a man between 60 and 75 years old with acute or convalescent COVID-19. The sequence is built from TRBV7-2 and TRBJ2-7; 10 bases in the middle match TRBD2. The CDR3 reads CASSSTKRAGGATYEQYF. The bases are TGTGCCAGCAGCTCTACCAAGAGAGCGGGGGGGGCTACCTACGAGCAGTACTTC.